These 31 T cell receptor beta chains originate from one sample sequenced in a study of response to subunit inactivated influenza vaccine. TCRdb fed the RT-PCR reads into MiXCR, producing one record per CDR3 protein. The sample includes hundreds of thousands of distinct CDR3 sequences, 12% to 15% seen only once; the top ten take approximately 7.6%. The sample was PBMCs from blood, taken around 15 days before vaccination. Receptor source: a man aged 45-65 years who received an inactivated influenza vaccine.

The chain has TRBV25-1 and TRBJ2-7; tentative D call: TRBD1 (5 bases). CDR1 and CDR2 (germline): MGHDK, SYGVNS. The CDR3 spans 13 residues. With 4 bases removed from V and 8 bases from J, the gap between germline ends came to 15 bases. For the CDR3, the DNA is TGTGCCAGCAGTGTAAAAGGGGTGAGCAAGCAGTACTTC. Translated, it gives CASSVKGVSKQYF.

This clonotype was counted a few times. J is TRBJ2-3 and V is TRBV20-1; D call uncertain. In germline, CDR1 is DFQATT, CDR2 SNEGSKA (reference sequence). This CDR3 has 14 residues. The CDR3 nucleotides are TGCAGCCCCAAGGATCGCTCAACGCCAGATACGCAGTATTTT. As protein: CSPKDRSTPDTQYF.

This clonotype was counted ten times or more. The CDR3 nucleotides read TGCAGCGGGTACGAGGACACCGGGGAGCTGTTTTTT. Translating gives CSGYEDTGELFF. The chain is built from TRBV29-1 and TRBJ2-2; D is uncertain. Germline V gene data show CDR1 as SQVTM and CDR2 as ANQGSEA. V was shortened by 7 bases and J by 3 bases, with 9 bases between the two germline ends. The CDR3 covers 12 residues.

This chain links TRBV5-1 with TRBJ2-2; no firm D call. Germline assignment: CDR1 SGHRS and CDR2 YFSETQ. Trimming stripped 1 base from V and 7 bases from J, with 23 bases between. This CDR3 comprises 18 residues. CDR3 sequence: CASSLNDRRSGSYGELFF. CDR3 nucleotides: TGCGCCAGCAGCTTGAACGATAGAAGGTCAGGATCATACGGGGAGCTGTTTTTT.

This clonotype was seen only a few times. This chain joins TRBV9 and TRBJ2-1; 10 bases are a match to TRBD1. The J segment lost 6 bases and the V segment lost 2 bases, leaving 5 bases of the junction unmatched. Germline V gene sequence: CDR1 SGDLS, CDR2 YYNGEE. The CDR3 sequence is 15 residues long. The CDR3 is CASSVEGTGVNEQFF. The CDR3, as DNA: TGTGCCAGCAGCGTCGAGGGGACAGGGGTCAATGAGCAGTTCTTC.

A few counts support this clonotype. CDR3 residues: CASSPGPVVNEQFF. In DNA, the CDR3 is TGCGCCAGCAGCCCCGGACCAGTCGTGAATGAGCAGTTCTTC. V gene TRBV5-1 combines with J gene TRBJ2-1, with D hard to call. CDR1 SGHRS and CDR2 YFSETQ come from the germline V gene. The CDR3 consists of 14 residues. The V gene lost 4 bases and the J gene lost 7 bases, with 15 bases spanning the gap.

This clonotype was counted a few times. The rearrangement links TRBV12-3 or TRBV12-4 to TRBJ2-3; possibly TRBD2 for D (6 bases). The CDR3 totals 14 residues. V lost 5 bases and J 6 bases, leaving 15 bases between the germline ends. The CDR3 loop reads CASSPLAGRDTQYF. CDR3 bases: TGTGCCAGCAGTCCCCTCGCGGGACGGGATACGCAGTATTTT.

The chain recombines TRBV5-1 with TRBJ1-1, with D hard to call. The CDR3 spans 15 residues. V gave up 2 bases and J gave up 2 bases, with 13 bases separating them. Germline-derived CDR1 and CDR2 are SGHRS and YFSETQ. This CDR3 reads CASSFEVSANTEAFF. The CDR3 coding sequence is TGCGCCAGCAGCTTTGAGGTTTCGGCAAACACTGAAGCTTTCTTT.

This clonotype was picked up one time. The chain is built from TRBV28 and TRBJ2-5; 10 bases agree with TRBD1. V lost 3 bases to trimming and J lost 5 bases; unmatched junction nucleotides: 6. CDR3 size: 15 residues. Per germline, CDR1 MDHEN and CDR2 SYDVKM. CDR3 DNA: TGTGCCAGCAGTTTCGTGACAGGGGGCTTGGAGACCCAGTACTTC. Encoded protein: CASSFVTGGLETQYF.

V usage is TRBV4-2 and J usage is TRBJ1-1; D perhaps matches TRBD1 (5 bases). The CDR3 consists of 15 residues. V was pared by 1 base and J by 6 bases, with 15 bases between. CDR1 LGHNA and CDR2 YNFKEQ come from the germline V gene. CDR3 sequence: CASSQASGVYPEAFF. Here the CDR3 DNA reads TGTGCCAGCAGCCAAGCCTCGGGGGTGTACCCTGAAGCTTTCTTT.

This clonotype came up a few times. This chain joins TRBV28 and TRBJ2-7; no reliable D call. The germline CDR1 and CDR2 sequences are MDHEN and SYDVKM. The CDR3 consists of 13 residues. Trimming shortened V by 8 bases and J by 0 bases, and 11 bases separated the two germline ends. The DNA for the CDR3 is TGTGCCAGCGCCCGTCTCGGCTCCTACGAGCAGTACTTC. Protein product: CASARLGSYEQYF.

This chain joins TRBV6-2 or TRBV6-3 and TRBJ2-5, with 7 bases that match TRBD2. Trimming took 4 bases from V and 2 from J; bases not matched to a gene: 7. This CDR3 contains 15 residues. In germline, CDR1 is MNHEY, CDR2 SVGEGT. DNA for the CDR3: TGTGCCAGCAGTTCCCATCGACTAGCACAAGAGACCCAGTACTTC. Protein sequence: CASSSHRLAQETQYF.

Ten or more counts support this clonotype. The chain carries TRBV6-1 and TRBJ2-3; 9 nucleotides agree with TRBD1. The V gene end was trimmed by 6 bases and the J gene end by 3 bases; junction bases not matched to a gene: 7. This CDR3 has 15 amino acids. Germline CDR1 reads MNHNS; CDR2 reads SASEGT. In nucleotides, the CDR3 is TGTGCCAGCAGGGACACAGGGGGCCGTACAGATACGCAGTATTTT. Its translation: CASRDTGGRTDTQYF.

This clonotype was detected a few times. The chain uses TRBV3-1 and TRBJ2-1; 10 nucleotides align to TRBD2. CDR1 and CDR2 (germline): LGHDT, YNNKEL (reference sequence). The CDR3 totals 15 residues. V dropped 5 bases and J dropped 8; count of bases not matched to a gene: 9. The CDR3 spells CASSSSGRAGDEQFF. In DNA form, the CDR3 reads TGTGCCAGCAGCTCAAGCGGGAGGGCGGGGGATGAGCAGTTCTTC.

This clonotype appeared many times. The chain employs TRBV9 and TRBJ2-2; D is unclear. From germline, CDR1 is SGDLS and CDR2 YYNGEE. The V and J ends lost 0 bases and 0 bases respectively, with 6 bases between them. The CDR3 spans 15 residues. CDR3 protein: CASSVDSANTGELFF. The DNA for the CDR3 is TGTGCCAGCAGCGTAGATAGTGCGAACACCGGGGAGCTGTTTTTT.

This clonotype has a handful of counts. This rearrangement joins TRBV28 to TRBJ2-7, with D unresolved. V lost 6 bases, J lost 7 bases, and 16 bases lay in between. The CDR3 loop spans 13 amino acids. Germline lookup yields CDR1 MDHEN and CDR2 SYDVKM. This CDR3 reads CASRTSGVGEQYF. Written as DNA, the CDR3 is TGTGCCAGCAGAACATCAGGAGTCGGGGAGCAGTACTTC.

A few counts support this clonotype. The chain combines TRBV4-1 with TRBJ2-7; D gene ambiguous. This CDR3 is 16 amino acids long. The germline V gene has CDR1 MGHRA and CDR2 YSYEKL. V shed 2 bases and J shed 0 bases, with 14 bases lying between them. In DNA form, the CDR3 reads TGCGCCAGCAGCCAAATCCTCGGTAGGAGCTCCTACGAGCAGTACTTC. It translates to CASSQILGRSSYEQYF.

V usage is TRBV7-8 and J usage is TRBJ1-1; D not certain. The germline gives CDR1 SGHVS, CDR2 FQNEAQ. The CDR3 extends over 16 amino acids. V lost 1 base to trimming and J lost 1 base, with 13 bases between them. CDR3 sequence (DNA): TGTGCCAGCAGCTTAGGACTTTTAGGCCGGAACACTGAAGCTTTCTTT. Protein product: CASSLGLLGRNTEAFF.

This clonotype was counted many times. This chain joins TRBV4-1 and TRBJ2-1; 11 nucleotides line up with TRBD2. J gave up 6 bases and V 0 bases, and 7 bases lay outside the gene matches. CDR3 length equals 17 residues. Per germline, CDR1 MGHRA and CDR2 YSYEKL. CDR3 nucleotides: TGCGCCAGCAGCCAAGACCCAACAGGGACTAGCGGCAATGAGCAGTTCTTC. This sequence encodes CASSQDPTGTSGNEQFF.

This clonotype has at least ten counts. This rearrangement joins TRBV4-1 to TRBJ2-3, with 8 bases lining up with TRBD2. CDR1 MGHRA and CDR2 YSYEKL come from the germline V gene. CDR3 length equals 15 residues. J lost 1 base, V lost 0 bases, and 0 bases had no gene match. This CDR3 is CASSQETSGTDTQYF. The CDR3 DNA reads as TGCGCCAGCAGCCAAGAGACTAGCGGCACAGATACGCAGTATTTT.

In this sample, this clonotype turned up a few times. The V call is TRBV7-6, the J call TRBJ2-5, with 12 bases aligning to TRBD2. CDR1 is SGHVS and CDR2 is FNYEAQ in the germline V gene. The J segment lost 4 bases and the V segment lost 1 base, leaving 7 bases of the junction unmatched. There are 17 residues in the CDR3. The CDR3, as DNA: TGTGCCAGCAGCTTAGGGACTAGCGGGAATACGGTAGAGACCCAGTACTTC. It yields the protein CASSLGTSGNTVETQYF.

This clonotype has a handful of counts. This rearrangement joins TRBV28 to TRBJ2-7; 7 bases match TRBD1. In germline, CDR1 is MDHEN, CDR2 SYDVKM. V dropped 5 bases and J dropped 3; count of bases not matched to a gene: 10. CDR3 length: 15 residues. The CDR3 protein is CASSVPGQLSYEQYF. DNA for the CDR3: TGTGCCAGCAGTGTACCGGGACAGTTGAGCTACGAGCAGTACTTC.

The chain links TRBV5-1 to TRBJ2-5; TRBD2 might be the D (5 bases). Germline V gene lookup returns CDR1 SGHRS and CDR2 YFSETQ. The CDR3 is 15 amino acids. V lost 3 bases, J lost 5 bases, and 17 bases lay in between. CDR3: CASSSLPGTRETQYF. In DNA, the CDR3 is TGCGCCAGCAGCTCCCTCCCGGGAACGAGGGAGACCCAGTACTTC.

The table lists this clonotype with many counts. The chain joins TRBV29-1 to TRBJ1-2; the match to TRBD1 covers 8 bases. The CDR3 is 14 amino acids. V gave up 3 bases and J gave up 5 bases; unmatched junction bases: 8. Germline-derived CDR1 and CDR2 are SQVTM and ANQGSEA. The CDR3 reads CSVDADRVGYGYTF. In DNA, the CDR3 is TGCAGCGTTGACGCGGACAGGGTAGGGTATGGCTACACCTTC.

The chain carries TRBV27 and TRBJ2-3, with a weak D call TRBD1 (6 bases). V shed 6 bases and J shed 3 bases, with 13 bases lying between them. Germline V gene lookup returns CDR1 MNHEY and CDR2 SMNVEV (reference sequence). This CDR3 is built from 14 residues. CDR3 loop: CASRRRGGTDTQYF. The CDR3 region has the DNA TGTGCCAGCAGAAGGCGAGGGGGAACAGATACGCAGTATTTT.

This clonotype was observed a few times. This rearrangement joins TRBV11-2 to TRBJ2-1; D call uncertain. The CDR3 spans 10 residues. Trimming shortened V by 9 bases and J by 4 bases, and 4 bases separated the two germline ends. Germline V CDR1 and CDR2: SGHAT, FQNNGV. This CDR3 is CASRYNEQFF. The CDR3 DNA reads TGTGCCAGTCGATACAATGAGCAGTTCTTC. Complete variable domain (other parts from reference TRBV11-2 and TRBJ2-1): EAGVAQSPRYKIIEKRQSVAFWCNPISGHATLYWYQQILGQGPKLLIQFQNNGVVDDSQLPKDRFSAERLKGVDSTLKIQPAKLEDSAVYLCASRYNEQFFGPGTRLTVL.

This clonotype came up a few times. The chain links TRBV4-2 to TRBJ2-7, with D possibly TRBD1 on 5 matching bases. The V end was cut by 0 bases, the J end by 5 bases, with 20 bases between. The germline CDR1 and CDR2 sequences are LGHNA and YNFKEQ. This CDR3 is 17 amino acids long. The CDR3 sequence: CASSQEGSWGARNEQYF. In nucleotides, the CDR3 is TGTGCCAGCAGCCAAGAGGGCAGTTGGGGCGCTAGGAACGAGCAGTACTTC.

The chain joins TRBV6-2 or TRBV6-3 to TRBJ2-7; D might be TRBD1 (6 bases). Germline V gene data show CDR1 as MNHEY and CDR2 as SVGEGT. The V end was cut by 9 bases, the J end by 6 bases, with 21 bases between. There are 14 residues in the CDR3. Here the CDR3 DNA reads TGTGCCAGTCATCCAGGGGCACGTAGCAGCGAGCAGTACTTC. Protein sequence: CASHPGARSSEQYF.

The chain recombines TRBV11-2 with TRBJ2-1; D might be TRBD1 or TRBD2, each matching 5 bases. Germline V CDR1 and CDR2: SGHAT, FQNNGV. The CDR3 loop spans 17 amino acids. Trimming pared 7 bases from V and 6 bases from J, leaving 25 bases between. CDR3 residues: CASIRRGTDIYPNEQFF. The CDR3 DNA reads as TGTGCCAGCATCCGAAGAGGGACGGACATCTACCCCAATGAGCAGTTCTTC.

Comment on this clonotype: Possible read error: a much larger clone is one base away. The rearrangement uses TRBV6-5 and TRBJ1-5, with D unresolved. The V end was cut by 8 bases, the J end by 3 bases, with 5 bases between. Germline-derived CDR1 and CDR2 are MNHEY and SVGAGI. The CDR3 is 11 residues long. The CDR3 sequence is CASWVNQPQHF. CDR3 bases: TGTGCCAGCTGGGTCAATCAGCCCCAGCATTTT.

The J gene is TRBJ2-7, the V gene TRBV4-3; D unclear. CDR1 and CDR2 from the germline V gene are LGHNA and YSLEER. CDR3 length: 13 amino acids. With 5 bases removed from V and 5 bases from J, the gap between germline ends came to 13 bases. This CDR3 reads CASSSQMTNEQYF. The CDR3, as DNA: TGCGCCAGCAGCTCTCAGATGACAAACGAGCAGTACTTC.